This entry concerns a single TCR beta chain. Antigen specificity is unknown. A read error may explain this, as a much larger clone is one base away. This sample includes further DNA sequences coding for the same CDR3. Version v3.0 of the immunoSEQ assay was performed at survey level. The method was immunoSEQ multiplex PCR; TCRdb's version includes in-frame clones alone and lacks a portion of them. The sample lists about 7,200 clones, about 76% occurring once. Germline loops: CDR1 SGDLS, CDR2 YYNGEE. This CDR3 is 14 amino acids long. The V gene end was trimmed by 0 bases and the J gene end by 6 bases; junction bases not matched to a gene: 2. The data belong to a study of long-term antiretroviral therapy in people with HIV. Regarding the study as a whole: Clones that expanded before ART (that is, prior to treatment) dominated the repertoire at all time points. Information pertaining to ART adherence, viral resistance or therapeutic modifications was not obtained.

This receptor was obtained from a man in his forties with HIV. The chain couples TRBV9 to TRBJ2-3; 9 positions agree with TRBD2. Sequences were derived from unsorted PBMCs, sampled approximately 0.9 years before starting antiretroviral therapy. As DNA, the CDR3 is TGTGCCAGCAGCGTAGTTAGCGGGGGCGATACGCAGTATTTT. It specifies CASSVVSGGDTQYF.